This T cell receptor (beta chain) was captured by sequencing in a study of blood T cells in healthy people across ages. The count of this clonotype is one. Antigen: not known. For the second PCR, which ran for 7 to 11 cycles, a sample-barcoded 5' primer and a J-beta primer mix were used. TCRdb ran MiXCR on the 5' RACE reads and lists one entry per CDR3 protein. The data hold around 900,000 distinct CDR3 sequences, with about 51% observed a single time. Findings and limits, study-wide: Older age went with lower TCR beta diversity per million T cells, in a roughly linear way.

The V segment lost 6 bases and the J segment 0 bases; nucleotides outside the gene matches: 6. The CDR3 contains 15 residues. The chain is built from TRBV12-3 or TRBV12-4 and TRBJ2-7; TRBD1 matches 9 bases. This clonotype was sampled from a woman aged 55-75 years in good health. Material for sequencing was blood. CDR3: CASRTGTGYSYEQYF. As DNA, the CDR3 is TGTGCCAGCAGGACCGGGACAGGGTACTCCTACGAGCAGTACTTC.